The present T cell receptor beta chain was sequenced within a study of T cells expressing NK-cell markers. Across the study: Among eight sequenced donors, seven carried HCMV seropositivity while one was seronegative.

5'RACE template switching built TCR beta cDNA with unique molecular identifiers. From its re-call of the 5' RACE reads, TCRdb lists each CDR3 protein once, without DNA. The table for this sample gives some 300,000 distinct CDR3 sequences. The CDR3 length is 14 residues. CDR1 and CDR2 (germline): DFQATT, SNEGSKA (reference sequence). Sequencing used blood T cells: a sorted CD56 or NKG2C T cell subset, CD4+ or CD8+ T cells, or bulk PBMC T cells (not recorded which). The sequence was obtained from a man aged 18 to 35 in good health. The chain employs TRBV20-1 and TRBJ2-7. This CDR3 reads CSARVDLSSYEQYF.